The 25 T cell receptor beta chains presented below share a single source sample, sequenced in a study of Siglec-9 on CD8 T cells in melanoma. Profiling relied on immunoSEQ multiplex PCR, and the TCRdb table lists in-frame clones only, not all of them. Here the sample spans around 39,000 clones, 65% to 85% being singletons. Sample: Siglec-9- CD8+ T cells sorted from blood. These receptor sequences come from a human donor in good health.

The genes are TRBV9 and TRBJ2-1, with 7 bases lining up with TRBD1. CDR1 SGDLS and CDR2 YYNGEE come from the germline V gene. The CDR3 sequence is 16 residues long. The junction had 10 bases not matched to a gene; V was cut back by 1 base and J by 6 bases. CDR3 DNA: TGTGCCAGCAGCGTAAAAGACAGGGTGATTATCAATGAGCAGTTCTTC. Protein sequence: CASSVKDRVIINEQFF.

The genes are TRBV14 and TRBJ2-3; D not resolved. The germline V gene encodes CDR1 SGHDN and CDR2 FVKESK. V dropped 0 bases and J dropped 1 base, with 11 bases sitting between them. This CDR3 has 16 residues. The CDR3 nucleotides are TGTGCCAGCAGCCAAGATATGGGTTGGGGCACAGATACGCAGTATTTT. Amino acid sequence: CASSQDMGWGTDTQYF.

The chain carries TRBV28 and TRBJ1-2; D possibly corresponds to TRBD1 (5 bases). V lost 4 bases and J 2 bases, leaving 14 bases between the germline ends. The length of the CDR3 is 15 residues. CDR1 is MDHEN, CDR2 SYDVKM, per germline. The CDR3 is CASSSLGGGNYGYTF. The CDR3 nucleotides read TGTGCCAGCAGTTCTCTCGGGGGAGGGAACTATGGCTACACCTTC.

This clone was recorded a few times. This chain joins TRBV7-9 and TRBJ1-1, with a possible D match to TRBD1 (5 bases). CDR3 length: 17 residues. CDR1 SEHNR and CDR2 FQNEAQ come from the germline V gene (reference sequence). V was pared by 5 bases and J by 8 bases, with 27 bases between. DNA of the CDR3: TGTGCCAGCAGCGGAGGAGCCCCAGTGGCGGGGGGTTTCGAAGCTTTCTTT. Translating it yields CASSGGAPVAGGFEAFF.

The J gene is TRBJ2-3, the V gene TRBV15; D uncertain. Per the germline V gene, CDR1 is LNHNV and CDR2 is YYDKDF (reference sequence). Trimming pared 8 bases from V and 6 bases from J, leaving 18 bases between. The CDR3 totals 14 residues. The CDR3 sequence: CATSIGTGKDTQYF. Here the CDR3 DNA reads TGTGCCACCTCTATTGGAACCGGCAAGGATACGCAGTATTTT.

This chain links TRBV6-1 with TRBJ2-5; D may be TRBD1 or TRBD2 (7 bases each). The V gene's germline CDR1 is MNHNS and CDR2 SASEGT. This CDR3 comprises 11 residues. V lost 8 bases to trimming and J lost 7 bases, with 11 bases between them. The CDR3 sequence is CASGRGPTQYF. In nucleotides, the CDR3 is TGTGCCAGCGGGAGGGGGCCGACCCAGTACTTC.

The CDR3 spells CSGWDSGNTIYF. CDR3 sequence (DNA): TGCAGCGGGTGGGACTCCGGAAACACCATATATTTT. The V call is TRBV29-1, the J call TRBJ1-3, with a possible D match to TRBD1 (5 bases). The CDR3 has 12 amino acids. Per the germline V gene, CDR1 is SQVTM and CDR2 is ANQGSEA. V was trimmed by 7 bases and J by 4 bases, leaving 11 bases between them.

The genes are TRBV2 and TRBJ2-5; D is unclear. Trimming left V 0 bases short and J 4 bases short, with 9 bases between. This CDR3 region has 14 residues. Per the germline V gene, CDR1 is SNHLY and CDR2 is FYNNEI. The DNA for the CDR3 is TGTGCCAGCAGTGAAGCGACCGGCTTAGAGACCCAGTACTTC. Translating it yields CASSEATGLETQYF.

CDR3 loop: CASSSPGPGGTEAFF. The CDR3 nucleotides are TGTGCCAGCAGCTCCCCGGGCCCCGGAGGGACTGAAGCTTTCTTT. This sequence joins TRBV7-2 and TRBJ1-1; D is unclear. Trimming pared 4 bases from V and 5 bases from J, leaving 17 bases between. CDR3 length: 15 amino acids. Germline CDR1 is SGHTA and CDR2 is FQGNSA.

This clone was picked up one time. The chain recombines TRBV6-4 with TRBJ2-3, with 10 bases that match TRBD2. Germline loops: CDR1 MRHNA, CDR2 SNTAGT. CDR3 length equals 15 residues. V shed 5 bases and J 1 base; nucleotides not matched to a gene: 3. The CDR3: CASSLTSGGTDTQYF. The CDR3 DNA follows: TGTGCCAGCAGTCTCACTAGCGGGGGCACAGATACGCAGTATTTT.

The chain couples TRBV7-6 to TRBJ2-3; TRBD2 matches 8 bases. Germline CDR1 and CDR2: SGHVS and FNYEAQ. The CDR3 totals 15 residues. Germline trimming cut 2 bases from V and 1 base from J; bases unmatched to any gene: 2. The CDR3 sequence: CASSLLLAGTDTQYF. CDR3 in DNA: TGTGCCAGCAGCTTACTACTAGCGGGCACAGATACGCAGTATTTT.

This rearrangement joins TRBV15 to TRBJ2-1, with D hard to call. This CDR3 comprises 14 residues. CDR1 LNHNV and CDR2 YYDKDF come from the germline V gene (reference sequence). Between the trimmed V and J ends, which lost 0 bases and 5 bases, there was a span of 8 bases. The CDR3 DNA reads as TGTGCCACCAGCAGAGAACGCCTAAACAATGAGCAGTTCTTC. Amino acid sequence: CATSRERLNNEQFF.

This clone has more than one count but fewer than ten. V and J are TRBV27 and TRBJ2-7; D uncertain. Germline values: CDR1 MNHEY, CDR2 SMNVEV (reference sequence). The V end was cut by 5 bases, the J end by 5 bases, with 22 bases between. The CDR3 sequence is 16 residues long. CDR3 coding DNA: TGTGCCAGCAGTCCCTCGGTTGGAGAATCCCCGAACGAGCAGTACTTC. It specifies CASSPSVGESPNEQYF.

This chain joins TRBV5-1 and TRBJ1-1; no clear D. The V gene's germline CDR1 is SGHRS and CDR2 YFSETQ. There are 11 residues in the CDR3. V lost 2 bases and J 5 bases, leaving 4 bases between the germline ends. CDR3 nucleotide sequence: TGCGCCAGCAGCTTTGGGACTGAAGCTTTCTTT. Its protein is CASSFGTEAFF.

The V call is TRBV7-8, the J call TRBJ2-1; D unresolved. V was trimmed by 5 bases and J by 7 bases, leaving 24 bases between them. The CDR3 sequence is 17 residues long. Germline V gene lookup returns CDR1 SGHVS and CDR2 FQNEAQ. In nucleotides, the CDR3 is TGTGCCAGCAGCCCAAGTCCGGTTTTCCCTAATGGGAATGAGCAGTTCTTC. Its protein product is CASSPSPVFPNGNEQFF.

The V call is TRBV11-2, the J call TRBJ1-1, with 7 bases lining up with TRBD1. V shed 5 bases, J shed 1 base, and the junction held 4 bases outside the gene matches. This CDR3 region has 14 residues. Germline CDR1 reads SGHAT; CDR2 reads FQNNGV. CDR3 coding DNA: TGTGCCAGCAGCGCCACAGGGGCGAACACTGAAGCTTTCTTT. Its translation is CASSATGANTEAFF.

The rearrangement uses TRBV19 and TRBJ2-6; TRBD1 is a possible D gene (5 bases). Trimming took 4 bases from V and 0 from J, leaving 10 bases between them. CDR3 length equals 16 residues. Germline V gives CDR1 LNHDA, CDR2 SQIVND (reference sequence). The CDR3 nucleotides are TGTGCCAGTAGTACCCAGCAGGGCTCTGGGGCCAACGTCCTGACTTTC. This codes for CASSTQQGSGANVLTF.

This chain links TRBV13 with TRBJ2-7; 14 nucleotides match TRBD2. Germline CDR1 reads PRHDT; CDR2 reads FYEKMQ (reference sequence). There are 15 residues in the CDR3. V shed 5 bases, J shed 5 bases, and the junction held 5 bases outside the gene matches. The CDR3 nucleotides read TGTGCCAGCAGCGCCGGGACTAGCGGGAGCCACGAGCAGTACTTC. Encoded protein: CASSAGTSGSHEQYF.

The genes are TRBV2 and TRBJ2-1, with 7 bases lining up with TRBD2. The CDR3 length is 14 residues. Germline V CDR1 and CDR2: SNHLY, FYNNEI. Unmatched junction bases numbered 6, after V lost 7 bases and J lost 3 bases. CDR3 DNA: TGTGCCAGCATTCCACGGGGGGACTACAATGAGCAGTTCTTC. The encoded protein is CASIPRGDYNEQFF.

The V gene is TRBV4-2, the J gene TRBJ1-1; no firm D call. V shed 4 bases and J shed 5 bases, with 14 bases lying between them. Looked up from germline, CDR1 is LGHNA and CDR2 is YNFKEQ. This CDR3 is 14 amino acids long. The CDR3 protein is CASSPDPVETEAFF. The DNA of the CDR3 is TGTGCCAGCAGCCCCGACCCTGTGGAGACTGAAGCTTTCTTT.

Only one count was recorded for this clone. The chain links TRBV30 to TRBJ1-2; D gene ambiguous. The V and J ends lost 0 bases and 2 bases respectively, with 10 bases between them. This CDR3 comprises 14 residues. CDR1 and CDR2 (germline): GTSNPN, SVGIG (reference sequence). The chain's CDR3 is CAWSVAVANYGYTF. The CDR3, as DNA: TGTGCCTGGAGTGTCGCTGTAGCCAACTATGGCTACACCTTC.

V usage is TRBV19 and J usage is TRBJ2-1; 10 positions agree with TRBD2. J was trimmed by 0 bases and V by 5 bases; bases with no gene match: 7. The CDR3 is made up of 17 amino acids. Germline V CDR1 and CDR2: LNHDA, SQIVND (reference sequence). DNA for the CDR3: TGTGCCAGTAGTTGGGCTAGCGGGGGCTCCTCCTACAATGAGCAGTTCTTC. Translating gives CASSWASGGSSYNEQFF.

The V gene is TRBV7-9, the J gene TRBJ2-1; D is unclear. The CDR3 length is 12 residues. The ends were cut back, 7 bases at V and 3 bases at J, with 7 bases in the middle. The germline V gene has CDR1 SEHNR and CDR2 FQNEAQ (reference sequence). The CDR3 DNA reads as TGTGCCAGCACCCGTGGCTACAATGAGCAGTTCTTC. It is translated as CASTRGYNEQFF.

The CDR3 here is CASSHSYEQYF. The CDR3 DNA sequence: TGCGCCAGCAGCCACAGCTACGAGCAGTACTTC. The rearrangement joins TRBV5-1 to TRBJ2-7; no definite D call. Germline V gene sequence: CDR1 SGHRS, CDR2 YFSETQ. V was pared by 4 bases and J by 3 bases, with 5 bases between. The CDR3 contains 11 residues. The variable domain in full, with the rest retrieved from reference TRBV5-1 and TRBJ2-7, is KAGVTQTPRYLIKTRGQQVTLSCSPISGHRSVSWYQQTPGQGLQFLFEYFSETQRNKGNFPGRFSGRQFSNSRSEMNVSTLELGDSALYLCASSHSYEQYFGPGTRLTVT.

This CDR3 is CASSDSGGYYNEQFF. In DNA form, the CDR3 reads TGTGCCAGCAGCGATAGCGGGGGCTATTACAATGAGCAGTTCTTC. The chain recombines TRBV6-5 with TRBJ2-1; 9 nucleotides agree with TRBD2. This CDR3 spans 15 amino acids. V was clipped by 6 bases and J by 4 bases; unmatched bases: 7. Germline V gene data show CDR1 as MNHEY and CDR2 as SVGAGI.